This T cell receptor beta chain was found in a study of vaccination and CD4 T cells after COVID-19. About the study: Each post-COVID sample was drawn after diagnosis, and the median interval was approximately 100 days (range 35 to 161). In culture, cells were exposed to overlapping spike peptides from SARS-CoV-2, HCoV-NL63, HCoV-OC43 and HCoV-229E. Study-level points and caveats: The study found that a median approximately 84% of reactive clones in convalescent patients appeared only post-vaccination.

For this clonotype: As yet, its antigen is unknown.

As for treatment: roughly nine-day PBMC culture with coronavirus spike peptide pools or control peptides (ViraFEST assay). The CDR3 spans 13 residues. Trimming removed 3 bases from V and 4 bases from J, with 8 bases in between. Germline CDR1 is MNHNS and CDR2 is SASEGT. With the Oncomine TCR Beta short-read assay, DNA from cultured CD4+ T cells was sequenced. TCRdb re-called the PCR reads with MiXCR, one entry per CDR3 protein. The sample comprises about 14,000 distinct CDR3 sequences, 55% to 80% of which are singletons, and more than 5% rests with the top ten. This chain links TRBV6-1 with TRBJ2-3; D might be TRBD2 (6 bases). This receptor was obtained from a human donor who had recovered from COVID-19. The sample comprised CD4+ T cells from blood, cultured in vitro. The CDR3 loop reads CASSDGTSDTQYF. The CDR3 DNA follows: TGTGCCAGCAGTGACGGGACTTCAGATACGCAGTATTTT.